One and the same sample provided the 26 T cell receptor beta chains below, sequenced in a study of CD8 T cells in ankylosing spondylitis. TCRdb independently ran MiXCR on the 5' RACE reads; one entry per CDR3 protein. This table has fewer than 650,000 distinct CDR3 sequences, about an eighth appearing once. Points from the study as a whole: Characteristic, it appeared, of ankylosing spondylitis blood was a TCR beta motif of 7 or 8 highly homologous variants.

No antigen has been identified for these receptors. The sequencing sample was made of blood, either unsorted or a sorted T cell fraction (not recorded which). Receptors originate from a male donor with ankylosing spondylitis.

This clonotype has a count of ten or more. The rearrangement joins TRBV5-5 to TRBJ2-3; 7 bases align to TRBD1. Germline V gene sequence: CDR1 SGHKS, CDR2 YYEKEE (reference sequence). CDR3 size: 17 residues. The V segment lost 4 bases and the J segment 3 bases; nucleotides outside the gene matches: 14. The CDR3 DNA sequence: TGTGCCAGCAGCAGAGCAGACTCAGGGGGTCGGACAGATACGCAGTATTTT. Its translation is CASSRADSGGRTDTQYF.

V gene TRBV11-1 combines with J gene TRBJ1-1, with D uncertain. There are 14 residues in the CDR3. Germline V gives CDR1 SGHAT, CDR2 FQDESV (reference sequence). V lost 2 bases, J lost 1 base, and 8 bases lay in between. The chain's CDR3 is CASSLMFGNTEAFF. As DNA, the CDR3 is TGTGCCAGCAGCTTAATGTTTGGGAACACTGAAGCTTTCTTT. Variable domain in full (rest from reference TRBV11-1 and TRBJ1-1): EAEVAQSPRYKITEKSQAVAFWCDPISGHATLYWYRQILGQGPELLVQFQDESVVDDSQLPKDRFSAERLKGVDSTLKIQPAELGDSAMYLCASSLMFGNTEAFFGQGTRLTVV.

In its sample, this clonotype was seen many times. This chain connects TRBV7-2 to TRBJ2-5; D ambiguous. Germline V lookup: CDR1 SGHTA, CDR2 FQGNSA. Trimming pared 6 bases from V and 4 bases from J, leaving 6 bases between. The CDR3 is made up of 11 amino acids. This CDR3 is CASSSRETQYF. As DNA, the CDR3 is TGTGCCAGCAGTTCAAGAGAGACCCAGTACTTC.

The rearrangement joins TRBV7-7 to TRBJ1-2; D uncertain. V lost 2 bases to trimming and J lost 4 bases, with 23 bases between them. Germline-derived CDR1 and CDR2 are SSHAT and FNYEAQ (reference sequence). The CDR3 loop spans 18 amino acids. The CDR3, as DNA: TGTGCCAGCAGCTTACCGGGCCCTGCTAAGGGTGGTGGCTATGGCTACACCTTC. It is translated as CASSLPGPAKGGGYGYTF.

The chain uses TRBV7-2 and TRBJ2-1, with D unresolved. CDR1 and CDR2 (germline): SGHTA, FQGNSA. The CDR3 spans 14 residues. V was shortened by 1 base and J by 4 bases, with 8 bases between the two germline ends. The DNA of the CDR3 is TGTGCCAGCAGCTTAGACTCGTTTTACAATGAGCAGTTCTTC. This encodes CASSLDSFYNEQFF. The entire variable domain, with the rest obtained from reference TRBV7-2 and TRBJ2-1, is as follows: GAGVSQSPSNKVTEKGKDVELRCDPISGHTALYWYRQSLGQGLEFLIYFQGNSAPDKSGLPSDRFSAERTGGSVSTLTIQRTQQEDSAVYLCASSLDSFYNEQFFGPGTRLTVL.

CDR3 residues: CSARIPIGDNTEAFF. CDR3 DNA: TGCAGTGCTAGAATTCCGATTGGGGATAACACTGAAGCTTTCTTT. This chain joins TRBV20-1 and TRBJ1-1; D is unresolved. This CDR3 region has 15 residues. Trimming took off 2 bases at V and 2 bases at J, with 15 bases between the two ends. In germline, CDR1 is DFQATT, CDR2 SNEGSKA (reference sequence).

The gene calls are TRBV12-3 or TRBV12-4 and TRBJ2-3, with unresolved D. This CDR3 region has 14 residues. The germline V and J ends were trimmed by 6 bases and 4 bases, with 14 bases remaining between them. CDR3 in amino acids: CASSRRLMADTQYF. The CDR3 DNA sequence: TGTGCCAGCAGCCGTAGACTGATGGCAGATACGCAGTATTTT.

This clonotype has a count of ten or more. The CDR3 DNA reads as TGTGCCAGCCACTCCTCGGTAATAGCGGGAGGGTACAATGAGCAGTTCTTC. It translates to CASHSSVIAGGYNEQFF. The rearrangement joins TRBV27 to TRBJ2-1; 11 bases match TRBD2. Germline V CDR1 and CDR2: MNHEY, SMNVEV (reference sequence). The CDR3 has 17 residues. Germline trimming cut 8 bases from V and 4 bases from J; bases unmatched to any gene: 13.

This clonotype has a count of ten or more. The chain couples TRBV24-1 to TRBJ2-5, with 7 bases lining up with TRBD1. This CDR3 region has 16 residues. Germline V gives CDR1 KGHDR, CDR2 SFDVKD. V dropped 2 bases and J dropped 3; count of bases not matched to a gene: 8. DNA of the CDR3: TGTGCCACCAGTGATTCGACAGGGTCAAAAGAAGAGACCCAGTACTTC. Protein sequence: CATSDSTGSKEETQYF.

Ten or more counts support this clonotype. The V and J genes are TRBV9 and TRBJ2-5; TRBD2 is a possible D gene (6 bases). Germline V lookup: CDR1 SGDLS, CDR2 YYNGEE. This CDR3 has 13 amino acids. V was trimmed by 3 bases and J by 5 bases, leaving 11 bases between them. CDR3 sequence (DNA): TGTGCCAGCAGCGCCGGGGGTGAGGAGACCCAGTACTTC. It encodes CASSAGGEETQYF.

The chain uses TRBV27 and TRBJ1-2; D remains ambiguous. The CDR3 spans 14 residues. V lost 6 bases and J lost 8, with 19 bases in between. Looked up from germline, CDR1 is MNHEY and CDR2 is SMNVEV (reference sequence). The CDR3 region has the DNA TGTGCCAGCAGGTTGACTGGAGGAGGTCGAGGCTACACCTTC. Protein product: CASRLTGGGRGYTF.

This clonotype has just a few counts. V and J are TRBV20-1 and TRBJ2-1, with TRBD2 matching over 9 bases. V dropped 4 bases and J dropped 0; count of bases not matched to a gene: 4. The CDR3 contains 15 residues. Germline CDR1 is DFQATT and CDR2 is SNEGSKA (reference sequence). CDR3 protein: CSAMTSGSSYNEQFF. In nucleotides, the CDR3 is TGCAGTGCTATGACTAGCGGAAGCTCCTACAATGAGCAGTTCTTC.

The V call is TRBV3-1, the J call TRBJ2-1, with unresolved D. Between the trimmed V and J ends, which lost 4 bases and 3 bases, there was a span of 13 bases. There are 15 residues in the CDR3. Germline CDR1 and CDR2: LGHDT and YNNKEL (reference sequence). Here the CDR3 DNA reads TGTGCCAGCAGCCTTGGCGGCCGTCACTACAATGAGCAGTTCTTC. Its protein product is CASSLGGRHYNEQFF.

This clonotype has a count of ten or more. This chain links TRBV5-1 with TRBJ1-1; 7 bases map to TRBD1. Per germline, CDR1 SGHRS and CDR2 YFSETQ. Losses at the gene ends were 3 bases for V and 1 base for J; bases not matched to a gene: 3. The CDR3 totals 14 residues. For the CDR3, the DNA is TGCGCCAGCAGCTCGGGACAGCCGAACACTGAAGCTTTCTTT. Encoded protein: CASSSGQPNTEAFF.

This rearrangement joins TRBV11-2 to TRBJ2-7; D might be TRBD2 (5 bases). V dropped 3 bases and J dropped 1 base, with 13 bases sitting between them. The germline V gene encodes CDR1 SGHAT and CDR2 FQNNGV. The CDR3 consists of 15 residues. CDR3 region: CASSFSPGRSYEQYV. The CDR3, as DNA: TGTGCCAGCAGCTTTTCCCCGGGAAGGTCCTACGAGCAGTACGTC.

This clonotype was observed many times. CDR3 sequence: CASRADRGRPQHF. Written as DNA, the CDR3 is TGCGCCAGCAGGGCTGACAGGGGGCGGCCCCAGCATTTT. The V gene is TRBV10-2, the J gene TRBJ1-5, with 10 bases identical to TRBD1. Germline V gives CDR1 WSHSY, CDR2 SAAADI. CDR3 size: 13 residues. After removal of 6 bases from V and 9 bases from J, the junction contained 5 bases not matched to a gene.

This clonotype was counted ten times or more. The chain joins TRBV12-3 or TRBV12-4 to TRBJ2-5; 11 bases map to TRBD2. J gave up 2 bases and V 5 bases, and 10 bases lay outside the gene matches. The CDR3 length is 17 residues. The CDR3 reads CASSLQALAGEQETQYF. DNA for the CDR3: TGTGCCAGCAGTCTCCAAGCACTAGCGGGAGAACAAGAGACCCAGTACTTC.

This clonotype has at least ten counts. The CDR3 loop is CASSQRKTGELFF. The DNA of the CDR3 is TGTGCCAGCAGCCAGAGGAAAACCGGGGAGCTGTTTTTT. The genes are TRBV14 and TRBJ2-2, with no clear D. Germline assignment: CDR1 SGHDN and CDR2 FVKESK. Deletions cut 3 bases from V and 5 bases from J, with 7 bases between. CDR3 length: 13 residues.

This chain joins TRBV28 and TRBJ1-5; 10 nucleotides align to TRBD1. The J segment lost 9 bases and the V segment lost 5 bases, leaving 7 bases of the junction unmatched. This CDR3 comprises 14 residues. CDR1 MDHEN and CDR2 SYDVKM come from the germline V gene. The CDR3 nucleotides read TGTGCCAGCAGTCTCGGGACAGGGGTTTCGCCCCAGCATTTT. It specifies CASSLGTGVSPQHF.

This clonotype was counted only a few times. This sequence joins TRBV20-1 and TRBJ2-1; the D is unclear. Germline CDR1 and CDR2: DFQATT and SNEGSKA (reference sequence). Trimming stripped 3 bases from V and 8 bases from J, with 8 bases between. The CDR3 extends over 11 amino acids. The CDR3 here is CSASRADEQFF. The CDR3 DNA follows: TGCAGTGCTAGCCGGGCGGATGAGCAGTTCTTC.

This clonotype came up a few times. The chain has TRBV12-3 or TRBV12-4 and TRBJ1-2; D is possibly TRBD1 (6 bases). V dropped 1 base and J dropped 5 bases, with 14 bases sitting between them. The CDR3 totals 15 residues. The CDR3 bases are TGTGCCAGCAGTTTAGGGGGGCGATCAATGTATGGCTACACCTTC. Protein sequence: CASSLGGRSMYGYTF.

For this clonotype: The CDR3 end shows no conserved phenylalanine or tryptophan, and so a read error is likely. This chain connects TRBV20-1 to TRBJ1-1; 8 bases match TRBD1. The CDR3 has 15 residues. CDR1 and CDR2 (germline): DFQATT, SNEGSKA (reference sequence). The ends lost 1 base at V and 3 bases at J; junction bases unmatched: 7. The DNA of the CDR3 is TGCAGTGCTAGAGCTAGACAGGGGTCGGACACTGAAGCTTTCTTA. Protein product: CSARARQGSDTEAFL.

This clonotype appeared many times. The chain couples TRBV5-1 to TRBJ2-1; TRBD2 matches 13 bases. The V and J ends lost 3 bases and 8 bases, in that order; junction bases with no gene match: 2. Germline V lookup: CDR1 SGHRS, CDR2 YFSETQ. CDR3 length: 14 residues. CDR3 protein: CASSWTSGGDEQFF. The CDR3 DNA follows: TGCGCCAGCAGCTGGACTAGCGGGGGCGATGAGCAGTTCTTC.

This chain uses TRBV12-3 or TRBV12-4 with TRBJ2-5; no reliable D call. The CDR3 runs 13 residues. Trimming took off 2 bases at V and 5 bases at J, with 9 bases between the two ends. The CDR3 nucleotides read TGTGCCAGCAGTTTACGGATGATGGAGACCCAGTACTTC. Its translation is CASSLRMMETQYF.

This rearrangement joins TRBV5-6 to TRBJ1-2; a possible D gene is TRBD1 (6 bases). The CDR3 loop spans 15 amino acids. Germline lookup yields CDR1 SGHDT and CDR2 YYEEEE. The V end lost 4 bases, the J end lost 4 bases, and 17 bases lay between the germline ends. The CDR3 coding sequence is TGTGCCAGCAGCCTATCCACAGGGCGCCCCTATGGCTACACCTTC. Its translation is CASSLSTGRPYGYTF.

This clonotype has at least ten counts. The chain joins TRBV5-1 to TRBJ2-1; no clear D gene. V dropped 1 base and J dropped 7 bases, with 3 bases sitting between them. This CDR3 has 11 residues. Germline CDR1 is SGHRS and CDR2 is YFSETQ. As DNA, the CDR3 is TGCGCCAGCAGCTTGAGTAATGAGCAGTTCTTC. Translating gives CASSLSNEQFF. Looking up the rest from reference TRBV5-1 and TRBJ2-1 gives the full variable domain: KAGVTQTPRYLIKTRGQQVTLSCSPISGHRSVSWYQQTPGQGLQFLFEYFSETQRNKGNFPGRFSGRQFSNSRSEMNVSTLELGDSALYLCASSLSNEQFFGPGTRLTVL.